The clone carrying this T cell receptor (beta chain) has just a few counts. Sequencing targeted expressed TCRB transcripts, as all isolated RNA had been reverse transcribed. TCRdb keeps only in-frame clones here, not all; method: immunoSEQ multiplex PCR. Among 250,000 to 300,000 clones, approximately 8.1% were seen once, and the ten largest hold roughly 1%. These data belong to a study of beta chain features in type 1 diabetes. The germline gives CDR1 SGHAT, CDR2 FQNNGV. This CDR3 has 15 residues. V lost 0 bases and J 7 bases, leaving 16 bases between the germline ends. The chain recombines TRBV11-2 with TRBJ2-7; D may correspond to TRBD1 or TRBD2 (5 bases each). The clonotype comes from a woman younger than 30 in good health. The source material was central memory CD4+ T cells from blood. CDR3 DNA sequence: TGTGCCAGCAGCTTAGAGAGAGGGGCTTGGCTAGAGCAGTACTTC. Translating gives CASSLERGAWLEQYF.